The present T cell receptor beta chain was sequenced within a study of shared clonotypes between healthy human individuals. Study-level information: The donor pool was made up of a couple of women and three men aged 18 to 49.

To note about this clone: No antigen is known for it.

Deep-level running was used for the assay. Profiling relied on immunoSEQ multiplex PCR, and the TCRdb table lists in-frame clones only, not all of them. The table lists around 1.5 million clones, 95% to 99% of them singletons. The germline CDR1 and CDR2 sequences are SGHNT and YYREEE (reference sequence). The CDR3 has 15 residues. V lost 4 bases and J lost 5; bases outside the gene matches: 8. Study observations and caveats: Rarefaction showed sorted-subset sequencing was incomplete despite large depth.

The gene calls are TRBV5-4 and TRBJ2-1, with 8 bases fitting TRBD2. This receptor was taken from a man aged 25-45 years in good health. The sample taken for sequencing was naive CD4+ T cells sorted from blood. Sample subset: CD45RA+ positively selected. DNA of the CDR3: TGTGCCAGCAGCCCCGGGACTAGTGGCGACAATGAGCAGTTCTTC. Translating it yields CASSPGTSGDNEQFF.